A selection of T cell receptor beta chains follows, all from one sample in a study of CD8 T cells in ankylosing spondylitis. TCRdb re-analysed the 5' RACE reads in MiXCR, keeping a single row per CDR3 protein. Among 35,000 to 40,000 distinct CDR3 sequences, approximately 17% were seen once, and the ten largest hold approximately 50%. The sample taken for sequencing was blood. These TCRs come from a male donor with ankylosing spondylitis or in good health (not recorded which). CDR3s include the opening cysteine and the closing phenylalanine or tryptophan. The D gene is left open where the match is weak. Expanded clones are given a class, and other clones once, few, many or no size at all.

d_gene	v_gene	j_gene	abundance	CDR3aa	CDR3nt
.	TRBV6-5	TRBJ2-1	.	CASSPYPRSYNEQFF	TGTGCCAGCAGCCCCTATCCACGCTCCTACAATGAGCAGTTCTTC
.	TRBV4-1	TRBJ2-3	few	CASSQDSDIIDTQYF	TGCGCCAGCAGCCAAGATTCGGACATAATAGATACGCAGTATTTT
.	TRBV5-1	TRBJ2-1	many	CASSLAPGGPRFNEQFF	TGCGCCAGCAGCTTGGCCCCGGGGGGCCCGAGGTTCAATGAGCAGTTCTTC
.	TRBV29-1	TRBJ2-3	few	CSVGRGDTQYF	TGCAGCGTTGGGAGGGGGGATACGCAGTATTTT
TRBD1	TRBV27	TRBJ2-1	few	CASSPNRGWDNEQFF	TGTGCCAGCAGCCCTAACAGGGGATGGGACAATGAGCAGTTCTTC
.	TRBV12-3/TRBV12-4	TRBJ2-1	few	CASSLVGGIRVEQFF	TGTGCCAGCAGTTTAGTAGGTGGGATTAGGGTTGAGCAGTTCTTC
TRBD2	TRBV12-3/TRBV12-4	TRBJ2-1	few	CASSRGRGVEQFF	TGTGCCAGCAGTCGGGGACGGGGGGTTGAGCAGTTCTTC
.	TRBV7-9	TRBJ1-1	.	CASRSTAVLRAFF	TGTGCCAGCAGGTCAACTGCAGTGCTTCGAGCTTTCTTT
TRBD1	TRBV27	TRBJ2-2	.	CASSRQGRGTGELFF	TGTGCCAGCAGTCGACAGGGTCGGGGCACCGGGGAGCTGTTTTTT
TRBD1	TRBV6-6	TRBJ2-3	.	CASSTQGATDTQYF	TGTGCCAGCAGTACACAGGGGGCCACAGATACGCAGTATTTT
TRBD1	TRBV7-6	TRBJ2-5	few	CASSSPGQGSWTQYF	TGTGCCAGCAGCTCGCCGGGACAGGGCAGCTGGACCCAGTACTTC
.	TRBV27	TRBJ1-1	.	CASSGGLQGPESFF	TGTGCCAGCAGCGGGGGCCTCCAGGGCCCGGAGTCTTTCTTT
.	TRBV5-1	TRBJ2-3	few	CASSWGTPDTQYF	TGCGCCAGCAGCTGGGGGACTCCAGATACGCAGTATTTT
.	TRBV12-3/TRBV12-4	TRBJ2-3	many	CASSLRSGGDTDTQYF	TGTGCCAGCAGTTTAAGGTCCGGCGGGGACACAGATACGCAGTATTTT
.	TRBV20-1	TRBJ1-5	.	CSARVAANNQPQHF	TGCAGTGCTAGAGTGGCAGCTAATAATCAGCCCCAGCATTTT
.	TRBV28	TRBJ1-1	once	CASSPGHLNTEAFF	TGTGCCAGCAGTCCGGGACACCTGAACACTGAAGCTTTCTTT